These 4 T cell receptor beta chains were all obtained from the same sample, sequenced in a study of shared clonotypes between healthy human individuals. Clones were sequenced by immunoSEQ multiplex PCR, and TCRdb holds only the in-frame ones, with some missing. The table shows around 1 million clones, with 76% occurring only once. The sequencing input was memory CD4+ T cells sorted from blood. Stated subset: CD45RA-negative fraction. The receptors come from a man between 18 and 29 years old in good health.

As to this clone: A far larger clone is a single base away, which makes a read error likely. This rearrangement joins TRBV6-1 to TRBJ1-5, with 8 bases lining up with TRBD1. Germline lookup yields CDR1 MNHNS and CDR2 SASEGT. The V gene end was trimmed by 8 bases and the J gene end by 6 bases; junction bases not matched to a gene: 9. The CDR3 runs 14 residues. Here the CDR3 DNA reads TGTGCCAGCGTACCGACAGGGGCGACTCAGCCCCAGCATTTT. Translating it yields CASVPTGATQPQHF.

The chain joins TRBV7-9 to TRBJ1-3; D remains unclear. CDR1 and CDR2 from the germline V gene are SEHNR and FQNEAQ (reference sequence). V was cut by 5 bases and J by 6 bases, with 8 bases left in between. The CDR3 is 12 residues long. This chain's CDR3 is CASSQSPNTIYF. The CDR3 nucleotides are TGTGCCAGCAGCCAGAGCCCAAACACCATATATTTT.

The rearrangement links TRBV15 to TRBJ1-3, with TRBD1 as a possible D gene (5 bases). Looked up from germline, CDR1 is LNHNV and CDR2 is YYDKDF (reference sequence). The CDR3 length is 14 residues. V was cut by 3 bases and J by 4 bases, with 10 bases left in between. The CDR3 region is CATSSTGYGNTIYF. Written as DNA, the CDR3 is TGTGCCACCAGCAGCACAGGATACGGAAACACCATATATTTT.

The CDR3 spells CASSQVYRRGDIQYF. CDR3 DNA sequence: TGCGCCAGCAGCCAAGTTTACCGCAGAGGGGACATTCAGTACTTC. V gene TRBV4-1 combines with J gene TRBJ2-4, with D perhaps given as TRBD1 or TRBD2 (5 bases each). Germline CDR1 reads MGHRA; CDR2 reads YSYEKL. This CDR3 contains 15 residues. V lost 1 base and J lost 8, with 15 bases in between.